These 25 T cell receptor beta chains came from one sample sequenced in a study of human T cells and chemical hapten exposure. Regarding time point: patch test 2, 6 weeks after DPC sensitization. Treatment defined: therapeutic diphenylcyclopropenone sensitization with weekly scalp DPC. TCRdb passed the RACE reads through MiXCR, listing each CDR3 protein once. The table includes 80,000 to 100,000 distinct CDR3 sequences, about 9.4% detected once. The specimen was whole blood, collected in connection with sensitization to the hapten diphenylcyclopropenone (DPC). These receptors were collected from a woman aged 50 to 60 with alopecia areata. Some clones in this sample may be carry-over from other donors' samples.

This clonotype came up a few times. A much more abundant neighbour one base away suggests this may be a read error. The chain carries TRBV28 and TRBJ1-2, with D possibly being TRBD1 (6 bases). Germline V gives CDR1 MDHEN, CDR2 SYDVKM. The V end lost 4 bases, the J end lost 3 bases, and 6 bases lay between the germline ends. The length of the CDR3 is 12 residues. CDR3: CASSSGDYGYTF. The CDR3 DNA follows: TGTGCCAGCAGTTCAGGGGACTATGGCTACACCTTC.

The chain is built from TRBV9 and TRBJ2-7; D is ambiguous. CDR3 length: 14 residues. Between the trimmed V and J ends, which lost 4 bases and 0 bases, there was a span of 11 bases. Per the germline V gene, CDR1 is SGDLS and CDR2 is YYNGEE. CDR3 in amino acids: CASSFSYNSYEQYF. The CDR3 DNA reads as TGTGCCAGCAGCTTCAGTTACAACTCCTACGAGCAGTACTTC.

This chain links TRBV5-1 with TRBJ1-5; 11 bases fit TRBD1. CDR3 length: 15 residues. Per the germline V gene, CDR1 is SGHRS and CDR2 is YFSETQ. Unmatched junction bases numbered 2, after V lost 4 bases and J lost 2 bases. CDR3: CASSMGQGGNQPQHF. The CDR3 DNA reads as TGCGCCAGCAGCATGGGACAGGGGGGCAATCAGCCCCAGCATTTT.

The gene calls are TRBV20-1 and TRBJ1-1; D remains ambiguous. Germline V gene data show CDR1 as DFQATT and CDR2 as SNEGSKA (reference sequence). CDR3 length equals 14 residues. Trimming shortened V by 5 bases and J by 0 bases, and 13 bases separated the two germline ends. The CDR3 nucleotides read TGCAGTGCTCCCCGAACCACCATGAACACTGAAGCTTTCTTT. Translation gives CSAPRTTMNTEAFF.

This clonotype was observed at least ten times. The CDR3, as DNA: TGTGCCAGCAGTTGGGACAGGGTCGAGGAAAAACTGTTTTTT. Translated, it gives CASSWDRVEEKLFF. The chain uses TRBV28 and TRBJ1-4; 9 bases are a match to TRBD1. Germline CDR1 MDHEN, CDR2 SYDVKM. V was clipped by 4 bases and J by 8 bases; unmatched bases: 5. The CDR3 runs 14 residues.

J is TRBJ2-1 and V is TRBV11-2; TRBD2 matches at 8 bases. CDR1 and CDR2 (germline): SGHAT, FQNNGV. V lost 8 bases and J lost 0; bases outside the gene matches: 6. CDR3 length equals 15 residues. The DNA for the CDR3 is TGTGCCAGCCGTACCGGGACTAGCTCCTACAATGAGCAGTTCTTC. Protein sequence: CASRTGTSSYNEQFF.

The chain recombines TRBV11-2 with TRBJ2-4, with a possible D match to TRBD2 (5 bases). V shed 5 bases and J shed 0 bases, with 11 bases lying between them. Germline V CDR1 and CDR2: SGHAT, FQNNGV. The CDR3 is 15 amino acids. The CDR3 DNA reads TGTGCCAGCAGCACGGAGCGGATAGCCAAAAACATTCAGTACTTC. This sequence encodes CASSTERIAKNIQYF.

This clonotype has ten or more counts. The chain employs TRBV30 and TRBJ2-3, with 9 bases identical to TRBD2. The CDR3 has 14 residues. CDR1 GTSNPN and CDR2 SVGIG come from the germline V gene (reference sequence). After removal of 1 base from V and 1 base from J, the junction contained 0 bases not matched to a gene. The CDR3 reads CAWSGTSGTDTQYF. For the CDR3, the DNA is TGTGCCTGGAGTGGGACTAGCGGCACAGATACGCAGTATTTT.

This clonotype came up many times. The V and J genes are TRBV10-3 and TRBJ2-5, with D possibly being TRBD2 (5 bases). Trimming shortened V by 5 bases and J by 5 bases, and 6 bases separated the two germline ends. The germline CDR1 and CDR2 sequences are ENHRY and SYGVKD. The CDR3 loop spans 11 amino acids. CDR3: CAISSGETQYF. The CDR3 nucleotides read TGTGCCATCAGTTCGGGGGAGACCCAGTACTTC.

This clonotype was seen repeatedly, ten times or more. The V call is TRBV7-2, the J call TRBJ2-3, with D possibly matching TRBD1 (5 bases). CDR1 and CDR2 from the germline V gene are SGHTA and FQGNSA. V was cut by 1 base and J by 2 bases, with 13 bases left in between. There are 16 residues in the CDR3. CDR3 DNA: TGTGCCAGCAGCTTAGGGGGCCCCCGAGCCACAGATACGCAGTATTTT. Its protein product is CASSLGGPRATDTQYF.

The rearrangement links TRBV6-6 to TRBJ1-1; weak D call: TRBD1 (6 bases). This CDR3 is built from 15 residues. The germline gives CDR1 MNHNY, CDR2 SVGAGI (reference sequence). V shed 1 base and J shed 5 bases, with 14 bases lying between them. The CDR3 loop is CASSYFERGETEAFF. CDR3 DNA sequence: TGTGCCAGCAGTTACTTCGAGAGGGGGGAGACTGAAGCTTTCTTT.

Ten or more counts support this clonotype. The chain combines TRBV20-1 with TRBJ2-3; 8 nucleotides align to TRBD2. The V segment lost 0 bases and the J segment 5 bases; nucleotides outside the gene matches: 7. CDR3 length equals 15 residues. From germline, CDR1 is DFQATT and CDR2 SNEGSKA (reference sequence). CDR3 protein: CSAREVAGYGDTQYF. In DNA, the CDR3 is TGCAGTGCTAGAGAGGTAGCGGGGTATGGAGATACGCAGTATTTT.

There are many counts of this clonotype. J is TRBJ2-7 and V is TRBV23-1, with D possibly matching TRBD1 (6 bases). TRBV23-1 is reported as an ORF; its role is uncertain. The length of the CDR3 is 15 residues. Trimming removed 3 bases at V and 4 bases at J, with 16 bases between. DNA of the CDR3: TGCGCCAGCAGTCACCCTTGGGGGCGCAGGTACGAGCAGTACTTC. It is translated as CASSHPWGRRYEQYF.

The sample holds many counts of this clonotype. This chain joins TRBV3-1 and TRBJ2-1; no clear D. The CDR3 is made up of 16 amino acids. V shed 1 base and J shed 6 bases, with 16 bases lying between them. Germline values: CDR1 LGHDT, CDR2 YNNKEL (reference sequence). The CDR3 bases are TGTGCCAGCAGCCAAGGAGCTGGCGTCGGTTCCAATGAGCAGTTCTTC. Amino acids: CASSQGAGVGSNEQFF.

V is TRBV20-1 and J is TRBJ1-5; D is unclear. V lost 1 base to trimming and J lost 6 bases, with 22 bases between them. CDR3 length: 17 residues. Germline V gene data show CDR1 as DFQATT and CDR2 as SNEGSKA (reference sequence). The CDR3 coding sequence is TGCAGTGCTAGAGGAACCCGGGGAGTTCTTCTGGGTCAGCCCCAGCATTTT. Its protein is CSARGTRGVLLGQPQHF.

The chain is built from TRBV6-1 and TRBJ2-4, with D perhaps being TRBD1 or TRBD2 (6 bases each). Germline CDR1 reads MNHNS; CDR2 reads SASEGT. CDR3 length equals 15 residues. V gave up 3 bases and J gave up 1 base, with 10 bases separating them. For the CDR3, the DNA is TGTGCCAGCAGTGATTGGGGGGCCGCCAAAAACATTCAGTACTTC. Translating gives CASSDWGAAKNIQYF.

In its sample, this clonotype was seen many times. This sequence joins TRBV7-8 and TRBJ2-1; 8 nucleotides align to TRBD2. The V and J ends lost 9 bases and 4 bases, in that order; junction bases with no gene match: 11. This CDR3 comprises 15 residues. Germline V lookup: CDR1 SGHVS, CDR2 FQNEAQ. CDR3 loop: CARTLWAGGYNEQFF. DNA for the CDR3: TGTGCCAGGACTTTATGGGCGGGAGGTTACAATGAGCAGTTCTTC.

This rearrangement joins TRBV12-3 or TRBV12-4 to TRBJ1-6, with D possibly being TRBD1 (5 bases). The V gene lost 3 bases and the J gene lost 7 bases, with 10 bases spanning the gap. The CDR3 consists of 14 residues. The CDR3 spells CASSLHRRNSPLHF. The CDR3 DNA reads TGTGCCAGCAGTTTGCACAGGAGGAATTCACCCCTCCACTTT.

This clonotype turned up a few times. This sequence joins TRBV29-1 and TRBJ1-1; tentatively, D is TRBD1 (5 bases). Germline V gene lookup returns CDR1 SQVTM and CDR2 ANQGSEA. The length of the CDR3 is 12 residues. Trimming shortened V by 4 bases and J by 1 base, and 7 bases separated the two germline ends. CDR3 loop: CSVAGKNTEAFF. Here the CDR3 DNA reads TGCAGCGTTGCAGGGAAGAACACTGAAGCTTTCTTT.

The chain joins TRBV20-1 to TRBJ2-7, with 13 bases fitting TRBD2. The CDR3 has 12 amino acids. Germline V gives CDR1 DFQATT, CDR2 SNEGSKA (reference sequence). With V trimmed by 5 bases and J by 6 bases, 1 base remained unmatched. CDR3 bases: TGCAGTGCTCGGACTAGCGGGAGCGAGCAGTACTTC. Protein product: CSARTSGSEQYF.

This clonotype has ten or more counts. This rearrangement joins TRBV20-1 to TRBJ2-7; D is unresolved. CDR3 length equals 12 residues. V was trimmed by 3 bases and J by 3 bases, leaving 9 bases between them. The germline gives CDR1 DFQATT, CDR2 SNEGSKA (reference sequence). The CDR3, as DNA: TGCAGTGCTAGTAATGCTCTCTACGAGCAGTACTTC. This translates into CSASNALYEQYF.

The table lists this clonotype with a count of one. V and J are TRBV29-1 and TRBJ1-1; 9 nucleotides align to TRBD1. Germline V CDR1 and CDR2: SQVTM, ANQGSEA. The CDR3 extends over 12 amino acids. V lost 5 bases and J lost 3; bases outside the gene matches: 1. The CDR3 region has the DNA TGCAGCGTTACAGGGGGCCACACTGAAGCTTTCTTT. This translates into CSVTGGHTEAFF. The variable domain in full, completed from reference TRBV29-1 and TRBJ1-1, reads SAVISQKPSRDICQRGTSLTIQCQVDSQVTMMFWYRQQPGQSLTLIATANQGSEATYESGFVIDKFPISRPNLTFSTLTVSNMSPEDSSIYLCSVTGGHTEAFFGQGTRLTVV.

This clonotype has only a few counts. V and J are TRBV27 and TRBJ1-1; D perhaps matches TRBD1 (6 bases). V was pared by 2 bases and J by 6 bases, with 10 bases between. Germline V gene data show CDR1 as MNHEY and CDR2 as SMNVEV (reference sequence). The CDR3 covers 13 residues. CDR3 nucleotides: TGTGCCAGCAGTTTAAGGGGGGCAGCTGAAGCTTTCTTT. As protein: CASSLRGAAEAFF.

This clonotype was seen a handful of times. This chain links TRBV7-9 with TRBJ2-2, with D maybe TRBD1 (6 bases). Germline loops: CDR1 SEHNR, CDR2 FQNEAQ (reference sequence). The CDR3 consists of 15 residues. Between the trimmed V and J ends, which lost 2 bases and 4 bases, there was a span of 11 bases. The CDR3 DNA reads as TGTGCCAGCAGCTTATTTCGAGGGGGCACCGGGGAGCTGTTTTTT. Its translation is CASSLFRGGTGELFF. Full variable domain (missing parts from reference TRBV7-9 and TRBJ2-2): DTGVSQNPRHKITKRGQNVTFRCDPISEHNRLYWYRQTLGQGPEFLTYFQNEAQLEKSRLLSDRFSAERPKGSFSTLEIQRTEQGDSAMYLCASSLFRGGTGELFFGEGSRLTVL.

This clonotype was found a few times. V is TRBV2 and J is TRBJ2-3; perhaps TRBD1 as D (5 bases). The V end lost 3 bases, the J end lost 2 bases, and 12 bases lay between the germline ends. The CDR3 sequence is 15 residues long. CDR1 is SNHLY, CDR2 FYNNEI, per germline. Here the CDR3 reads CASSEYRRSTDTQYF. Here the CDR3 DNA reads TGTGCCAGCAGTGAGTACAGGCGTTCCACAGATACGCAGTATTTT.